A single sample gave rise to the 28 T cell receptor beta chains below, sequenced in a study of circulating tumor DNA in untreated peripheral T-cell lymphoma. Some clones are missing from TCRdb's copy, which holds only in-frame ones; the method was immunoSEQ multiplex PCR. The sample gives around 1,800 clones, approximately 89% of which show up once; roughly 67% is in the top ten. The sequenced material came from tumor tissue. These receptors came from a human donor with peripheral T-cell lymphoma.

The rearrangement links TRBV14 to TRBJ1-6; the D gene is possibly TRBD1 (6 bases). V was trimmed by 2 bases and J by 13 bases, leaving 18 bases between them. The CDR3 runs to 15 residues. The germline gives CDR1 SGHDN, CDR2 FVKESK. As DNA, the CDR3 is TGTGCCAGCAGCCAATACGGGACAAGGGTCTCGCCCCTCCACTTT. The encoded protein is CASSQYGTRVSPLHF. Full variable domain (missing parts from reference TRBV14 and TRBJ1-6): EAGVTQFPSHSVIEKGQTVTLRCDPISGHDNLYWYRRVMGKEIKFLLHFVKESKQDESGMPNNRFLAERTGGTYSTLKVQPAELEDSGVYFCASSQYGTRVSPLHFGNGTRLTVT.

The V call is TRBV19, the J call TRBJ2-4; possible D gene TRBD2, 7 bases. The V and J ends lost 1 base and 7 bases respectively, with 11 bases between them. Germline loops: CDR1 LNHDA, CDR2 SQIVND (reference sequence). The CDR3 runs 14 residues. This CDR3 reads CASSIVAGANIQYF. The CDR3 DNA sequence: TGTGCCAGTAGTATAGTCGCGGGGGCGAACATTCAGTACTTC. The full variable domain, rest sourced from reference TRBV19 and TRBJ2-4, is DGGITQSPKYLFRKEGQNVTLSCEQNLNHDAMYWYRQDPGQGLRLIYYSQIVNDFQKGDIAEGYSVSREKKESFPLTVTSAQKNPTAFYLCASSIVAGANIQYFGAGTRLSVL.

The rearrangement links TRBV29-1 to TRBJ2-1, with 7 bases fitting TRBD1. The length of the CDR3 is 13 residues. The germline V gene has CDR1 SQVTM and CDR2 ANQGSEA. Trimming at V came to 5 bases and at J to 6 bases, leaving 7 bases not matched to a gene. The CDR3 bases are TGCAGCGTTTCCGGGACAGCGTTCAATGAGCAGTTCTTC. This encodes CSVSGTAFNEQFF.

This clone appeared once. This chain connects TRBV19 to TRBJ2-7; D may be TRBD1 or TRBD2 (5 bases each). CDR3 size: 13 residues. Germline V lookup: CDR1 LNHDA, CDR2 SQIVND (reference sequence). V dropped 5 bases and J dropped 7 bases, with 15 bases sitting between them. CDR3 bases: TGTGCCAGTAGTCCGGGGACGGGGTCGGAGCAGTACTTC. Protein sequence: CASSPGTGSEQYF.

This chain uses TRBV19 with TRBJ2-3; 10 bases are a match to TRBD1. Germline CDR1 LNHDA, CDR2 SQIVND (reference sequence). V lost 5 bases, J lost 5 bases, and 7 bases stayed unmatched. This CDR3 spans 15 amino acids. For the CDR3, the DNA is TGTGCCAGTAGTGCCCCGGGACAGGGGAGAGATACGCAGTATTTT. Translated: CASSAPGQGRDTQYF.

The V and J genes are TRBV29-1 and TRBJ1-2; D is perhaps TRBD1 (5 bases). V gave up 5 bases and J gave up 7 bases, with 23 bases separating them. The CDR3 covers 15 residues. Germline assignment: CDR1 SQVTM and CDR2 ANQGSEA. DNA of the CDR3: TGCAGCGTTCCGGGTGGGGGTCTGACTTCATCTGGCTACACCTTC. Translating it yields CSVPGGGLTSSGYTF.

The V gene is TRBV7-1, the J gene TRBJ2-5, with D unresolved. Being an ORF, TRBV7-1 has a function that is uncertain. Trimming took 5 bases from V and 0 from J, leaving 7 bases between them. CDR3 size: 13 residues. The CDR3 protein is CASSLLYQETQYF. CDR3 nucleotide sequence: TGTGCCAGCAGCCTATTGTACCAAGAGACCCAGTACTTC.

The rearrangement uses TRBV11-3 and TRBJ2-7, with D possibly matching TRBD2 (5 bases). The CDR3 loop spans 15 amino acids. From germline, CDR1 is SGHNT and CDR2 YENEEA. Trimming stripped 1 base from V and 0 bases from J, with 10 bases between. DNA of the CDR3: TGTGCCAGCAGCTTAGGGCACGGACTCTCCTACGAGCAGTACTTC. This gives the protein CASSLGHGLSYEQYF.

The chain recombines TRBV5-1 with TRBJ2-1, with 8 bases that match TRBD1. The V gene's germline CDR1 is SGHRS and CDR2 YFSETQ. Trimming at V came to 2 bases and at J to 6 bases, leaving 7 bases not matched to a gene. The CDR3 length is 15 residues. The CDR3 spells CASSLQGDLFNEQFF. Written as DNA, the CDR3 is TGCGCCAGCAGCTTACAGGGGGATCTTTTCAATGAGCAGTTCTTC. The whole variable domain, remainder taken from reference TRBV5-1 and TRBJ2-1, is KAGVTQTPRYLIKTRGQQVTLSCSPISGHRSVSWYQQTPGQGLQFLFEYFSETQRNKGNFPGRFSGRQFSNSRSEMNVSTLELGDSALYLCASSLQGDLFNEQFFGPGTRLTVL.

The genes are TRBV28 and TRBJ2-7, with a possible D match to TRBD2 (5 bases). V lost 3 bases to trimming and J lost 1 base, with 13 bases between them. The CDR3 runs 15 residues. The germline gives CDR1 MDHEN, CDR2 SYDVKM. This CDR3 is CASSFTTSRSYEQYF. The DNA for the CDR3 is TGTGCCAGCAGTTTTACTACTAGTCGGTCCTACGAGCAGTACTTC. Filled out from reference TRBV28 and TRBJ2-7, the complete variable domain reads DVKVTQSSRYLVKRTGEKVFLECVQDMDHENMFWYRQDPGLGLRLIYFSYDVKMKEKGDIPEGYSVSREKKERFSLILESASTNQTSMYLCASSFTTSRSYEQYFGPGTRLTVT.

This clone showed up just once. The rearrangement uses TRBV19 and TRBJ2-6; D is unclear. This CDR3 comprises 16 residues. Per the germline V gene, CDR1 is LNHDA and CDR2 is SQIVND (reference sequence). V lost 2 bases to trimming and J lost 0 bases, with 8 bases between them. The CDR3 region is CASSINSGSGANVLTF. CDR3 DNA: TGTGCCAGTAGTATAAATTCGGGCTCTGGGGCCAACGTCCTGACTTTC. The full variable domain, its missing parts supplied by reference TRBV19 and TRBJ2-6, is DGGITQSPKYLFRKEGQNVTLSCEQNLNHDAMYWYRQDPGQGLRLIYYSQIVNDFQKGDIAEGYSVSREKKESFPLTVTSAQKNPTAFYLCASSINSGSGANVLTFGAGSRLTVL.

A single count supports this clone. The V call is TRBV1, the J call TRBJ2-2; TRBD2 is the table's D call, not checked against the DNA. TRBV1 is reported as a pseudogene. The CDR3 extends over 18 amino acids. The CDR3 sequence is CASSQVVPGASSTGELFF. The CDR3 DNA reads as TGCGCCAGCAGCCAAGTCGTCCCCGGAGCCAGTAGCACCGGGGAGCTGTTTTTT.

V gene TRBV19 combines with J gene TRBJ1-2; D is possibly TRBD1 (6 bases). Germline assignment: CDR1 LNHDA and CDR2 SQIVND (reference sequence). The V end lost 5 bases, the J end lost 6 bases, and 19 bases lay between the germline ends. The CDR3 extends over 15 amino acids. In DNA form, the CDR3 reads TGTGCCAGTAGTGTGGGGGTTACAGGGTCCAATGGCTACACCTTC. This codes for CASSVGVTGSNGYTF.

V usage is TRBV7-6 and J usage is TRBJ2-6; D gene ambiguous. Trimming stripped 1 base from V and 2 bases from J, with 9 bases between. Germline CDR1 and CDR2: SGHVS and FNYEAQ. The CDR3 is made up of 16 amino acids. CDR3 nucleotide sequence: TGTGCCAGCAGCTTAGACGAGTACGCTGGGGCCAACGTCCTGACTTTC. Its translation is CASSLDEYAGANVLTF.

The CDR3, as DNA: TGTGCCAGCAGCTTGGCGGCCAGCGGGGGGTCCACAGATACGCAGTATTTT. Protein product: CASSLAASGGSTDTQYF. The rearrangement links TRBV11-1 to TRBJ2-3; 9 nucleotides match TRBD2. Per the germline V gene, CDR1 is SGHAT and CDR2 is FQDESV (reference sequence). The CDR3 contains 17 residues. V gave up 3 bases and J gave up 2 bases; unmatched junction bases: 9.

V and J are TRBV23-1 and TRBJ2-5; 8 bases line up with TRBD1. TRBV23-1 is an ORF; its function is uncertain. The V segment lost 6 bases and the J segment 4 bases; nucleotides outside the gene matches: 4. The CDR3 loop spans 13 amino acids. The chain's CDR3 is CASRLDRGETQYF. The CDR3 coding sequence is TGCGCCAGCAGACTTGACAGGGGAGAGACCCAGTACTTC.

The chain recombines TRBV28 with TRBJ1-6; D is ambiguous. This CDR3 spans 15 amino acids. Germline V gene sequence: CDR1 MDHEN, CDR2 SYDVKM. Trimming removed 3 bases from V and 7 bases from J, with 13 bases in between. The CDR3 nucleotides are TGTGCCAGCAGTTTTGGGCAGCTTAGCAATTCACCCCTCCACTTT. It codes for CASSFGQLSNSPLHF.

V usage is TRBV6-8 and J usage is TRBJ1-2; D is perhaps TRBD1 (5 bases). Trimming left V 2 bases short and J 4 bases short, with 14 bases between. The CDR3 length is 15 residues. Germline V lookup: CDR1 MNHGY, CDR2 SAAAGT. Here the CDR3 DNA reads TGTGCCAGCAGTTACCCATCCGGGGGGATCTATGGCTACACCTTC. Translated, it gives CASSYPSGGIYGYTF.

V and J are TRBV11-3 and TRBJ2-1; no firm D call. Trimming cost V 1 base and J 0 bases, with 10 bases left between them. The V gene's germline CDR1 is SGHNT and CDR2 YENEEA. The CDR3 runs 16 residues. In DNA, the CDR3 is TGTGCCAGCAGCTTAGTGCCATCAAGCTCCTACAATGAGCAGTTCTTC. Encoded protein: CASSLVPSSSYNEQFF.

The rearrangement joins TRBV6-7 to TRBJ2-7; tentative D call: TRBD2 (6 bases). TRBV6-7 counts as an open reading frame of uncertain function. The length of the CDR3 is 13 residues. V lost 11 bases, J lost 2 bases, and 16 bases lay in between. This CDR3 is CARRWGVPYEQYF. The CDR3 DNA sequence: TGTGCCCGACGGTGGGGGGTACCCTACGAGCAGTACTTC.

The chain recombines TRBV28 with TRBJ2-3; 10 bases map to TRBD2. Germline-derived CDR1 and CDR2 are MDHEN and SYDVKM. The CDR3 sequence is 16 residues long. V lost 5 bases to trimming and J lost 2 bases; unmatched junction nucleotides: 7. The CDR3 loop is CASSSGGASVTDTQYF. The DNA of the CDR3 is TGTGCCAGCAGTAGCGGGGGGGCCTCGGTCACAGATACGCAGTATTTT.

The V gene is TRBV6-8, the J gene TRBJ2-7; D ambiguous. The V and J ends lost 3 bases and 2 bases respectively, with 23 bases between them. This CDR3 has 18 residues. Germline V gives CDR1 MNHGY, CDR2 SAAAGT. The CDR3 sequence: CASSYLLWAGEYTYEQYF. DNA for the CDR3: TGTGCCAGCAGTTATCTTTTATGGGCTGGAGAATACACCTACGAGCAGTACTTC.

This chain uses TRBV30 with TRBJ2-1; no clear D gene. V lost 5 bases and J 1 base, leaving 3 bases between the germline ends. Germline-derived CDR1 and CDR2 are GTSNPN and SVGIG (reference sequence). This CDR3 is 11 amino acids long. CDR3 residues: CAWDSYNEQFF. In DNA, the CDR3 is TGTGCCTGGGATTCCTACAATGAGCAGTTCTTC.

The chain joins TRBV11-3 to TRBJ2-7; D might be TRBD1 (6 bases). The V end was cut by 0 bases, the J end by 4 bases, with 13 bases between. This CDR3 contains 15 residues. Germline lookup yields CDR1 SGHNT and CDR2 YENEEA. The DNA of the CDR3 is TGTGCCAGCAGCTTAGACAGGGGCGGTGGGTACGAGCAGTACTTC. Translated: CASSLDRGGGYEQYF.

V gene TRBV30 combines with J gene TRBJ1-4; TRBD1 is a possible D gene (6 bases). Trimming took 3 bases from V and 0 from J, leaving 8 bases between them. The CDR3 covers 14 residues. The germline gives CDR1 GTSNPN, CDR2 SVGIG (reference sequence). CDR3 sequence reads: CAWSGTTTNEKLFF. The CDR3 DNA is TGTGCCTGGAGCGGGACAACAACTAATGAAAAACTGTTTTTT.

The chain links TRBV11-3 to TRBJ1-6; D may be TRBD1 (5 bases). The CDR3 spans 20 residues. V lost 5 bases, J lost 1 base, and 24 bases lay in between. Germline V lookup: CDR1 SGHNT, CDR2 YENEEA. The CDR3 bases are TGTGCCAGCAGCCGGAGGGCCGGGACTGGACAACTATCCTATAATTCACCCCTCCACTTT. As protein: CASSRRAGTGQLSYNSPLHF.

The gene calls are TRBV19 and TRBJ1-2; 9 bases are shared with TRBD1. With V trimmed by 3 bases and J by 2 bases, 4 bases remained unmatched. This CDR3 has 15 residues. Looked up from germline, CDR1 is LNHDA and CDR2 is SQIVND (reference sequence). DNA for the CDR3: TGTGCCAGTAGTATCCTTGGACAGGGGAACTATGGCTACACCTTC. Its protein product is CASSILGQGNYGYTF.

This sequence joins TRBV29-1 and TRBJ1-1; TRBD1 matches at 7 bases. The CDR3 has 14 residues. Unmatched junction bases numbered 12, after V lost 5 bases and J lost 6 bases. The V gene's germline CDR1 is SQVTM and CDR2 ANQGSEA. The CDR3 nucleotides read TGCAGCGTTAAAGCACAGGGGTATGGCGCTGAAGCTTTCTTT. Its translation is CSVKAQGYGAEAFF.